This is a list of T cell receptor beta chains from one sample in a study of beta chain features in type 1 diabetes. TCRdb's copy holds only in-frame clones and misses some; the assay was immunoSEQ multiplex PCR. There are hundreds of thousands of clones in the sample; about 14% occur only once, and approximately 0.042% lies in the top ten. Sequenced sample: naive CD4+ T cells from blood. These receptors all stem from a man between 18 and 29 years old with type 1 diabetes. Each CDR3 is given with its conserved first and last residue. D genes are given only for firm matches. Clone size, where shown, is once, few, many, or a class for clones that have expanded.

D gene | J gene | V gene | clone size | CDR3 DNA | CDR3 protein
TRBD1 | TRBJ1-3 | TRBV5-1 | NA | TGCGCCAGCAGCTTGGCCCAAAGGACAGGCCCTGGAAACACCATATATTTT | CASSLAQRTGPGNTIYF
NA | TRBJ2-3 | TRBV7-9 | NA | TGTGCCAGCAGCTCAGCGTTGGCGAGGGATACGCAGTATTTT | CASSSALARDTQYF
NA | TRBJ2-7 | TRBV11-2 | few | TGTGCCAGCAGCTTATCGGGGGGCATCTCCTACGAGCAGTACTTC | CASSLSGGISYEQYF
NA | TRBJ2-7 | TRBV30 | few | TGTGCCTGGAGTGTTCTACAGGAATACGAGCAGTACTTC | CAWSVLQEYEQYF
TRBD1 | TRBJ1-1 | TRBV5-1 | few | TGCGCCAGCAGCCGACAGGGGAACACTGAAGCTTTCTTT | CASSRQGNTEAFF
NA | TRBJ2-1 | TRBV5-1 | few | TGCGCCAGCAGCTTGAACTACAATGAGCAGTTCTTC | CASSLNYNEQFF
NA | TRBJ1-5 | TRBV5-6 | NA | TGTGCCAGCAGCCCGGACTGGAAGGGGCGGCGTCAGCCCCAGCATTTT | CASSPDWKGRRQPQHF
TRBD1 | TRBJ2-3 | TRBV6-1 | few | TGTGCCAGCTGGACAGGGGGCACAGATACGCAGTATTTT | CASWTGGTDTQYF
TRBD2 | TRBJ2-2 | TRBV30 | few | TGTGCCTGGATGGTAGCGGGGAGCCCTACCGGGGAGCTGTTTTTT | CAWMVAGSPTGELFF
TRBD2 | TRBJ2-1 | TRBV28 | NA | TGTGCCAGCAGTTTATGGACTAGCGGGGACTACAATGAGCAGTTCTTC | CASSLWTSGDYNEQFF
NA | TRBJ2-7 | TRBV6-1 | NA | TGTGCCAGCACACAAAGCGCCCAGAGCTCCTACGAGCAGTACTTC | CASTQSAQSSYEQYF
NA | TRBJ1-5 | TRBV6-5 | NA | TGTGCCAGCAGCCCCAGGAGCAGCAATCAGCCCCAGCATTTT | CASSPRSSNQPQHF
NA | TRBJ2-5 | TRBV6-5 | NA | TGTGCCAGCAGTTACTCGAGTGGGACCCAGTACTTC | CASSYSSGTQYF